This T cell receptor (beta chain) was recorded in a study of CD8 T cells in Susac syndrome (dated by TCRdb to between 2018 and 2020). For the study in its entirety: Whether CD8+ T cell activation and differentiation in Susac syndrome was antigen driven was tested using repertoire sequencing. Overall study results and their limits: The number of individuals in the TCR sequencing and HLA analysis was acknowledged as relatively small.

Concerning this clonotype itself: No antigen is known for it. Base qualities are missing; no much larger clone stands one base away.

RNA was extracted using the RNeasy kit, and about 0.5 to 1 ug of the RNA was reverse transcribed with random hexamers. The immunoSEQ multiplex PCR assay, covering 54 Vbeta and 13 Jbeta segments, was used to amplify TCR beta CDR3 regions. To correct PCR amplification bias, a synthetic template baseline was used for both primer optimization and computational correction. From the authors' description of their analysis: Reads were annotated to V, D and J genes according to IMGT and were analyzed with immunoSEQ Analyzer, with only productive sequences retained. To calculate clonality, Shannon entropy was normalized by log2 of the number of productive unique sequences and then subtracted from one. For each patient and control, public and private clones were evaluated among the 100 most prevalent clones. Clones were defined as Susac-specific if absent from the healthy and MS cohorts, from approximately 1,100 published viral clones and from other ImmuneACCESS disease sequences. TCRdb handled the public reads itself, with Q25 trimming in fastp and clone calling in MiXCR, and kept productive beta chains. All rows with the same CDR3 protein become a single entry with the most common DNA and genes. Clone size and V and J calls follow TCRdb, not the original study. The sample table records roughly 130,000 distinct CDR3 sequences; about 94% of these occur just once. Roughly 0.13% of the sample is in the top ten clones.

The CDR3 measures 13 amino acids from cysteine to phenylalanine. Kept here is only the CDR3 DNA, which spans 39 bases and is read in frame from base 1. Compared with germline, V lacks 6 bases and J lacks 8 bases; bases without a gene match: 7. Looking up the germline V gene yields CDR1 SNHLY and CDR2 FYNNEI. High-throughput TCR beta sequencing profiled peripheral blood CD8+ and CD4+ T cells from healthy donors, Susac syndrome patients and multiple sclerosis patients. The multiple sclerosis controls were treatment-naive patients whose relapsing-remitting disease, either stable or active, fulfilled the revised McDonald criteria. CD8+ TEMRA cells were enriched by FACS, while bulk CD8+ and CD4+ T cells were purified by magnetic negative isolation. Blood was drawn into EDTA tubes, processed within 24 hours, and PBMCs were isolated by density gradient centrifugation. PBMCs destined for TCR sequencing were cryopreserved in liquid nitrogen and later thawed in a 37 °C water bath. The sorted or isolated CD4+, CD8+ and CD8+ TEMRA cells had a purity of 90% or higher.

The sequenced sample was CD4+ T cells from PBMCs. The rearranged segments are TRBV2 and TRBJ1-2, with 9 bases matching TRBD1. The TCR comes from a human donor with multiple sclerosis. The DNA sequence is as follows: TGTGCCAGCAGGGGGACAGGGTTGGAGGGCTACACCTTC. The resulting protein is CASRGTGLEGYTF.